There are a few counts of the clone carrying this T cell receptor beta chain. Its antigen is currently unknown. TCRdb used MiXCR to reprocess the RACE reads, holding one entry per CDR3 protein. The data hold 40,000 or so distinct CDR3 sequences, with approximately 11% observed a single time. Germline CDR1 SGHAT, CDR2 FQNNGV. V shed 5 bases and J 3 bases; nucleotides not matched to a gene: 3. The length of the CDR3 is 14 residues. The sample is drawn from a study of human T cells and chemical hapten exposure. Study-level information: 2% DPC was applied to roughly 2 cm by roughly 2 cm of upper inner arm skin for sensitization. Small differences in pooled library volume mainly drove the variation in TCR yields per sample.

Time point reported: patch test 3, about 24 weeks after DPC sensitization. The treatment here: therapeutic diphenylcyclopropenone sensitization with weekly scalp DPC. Whole blood, unfractionated, served as the material for total RNA extraction. Sample donors consisted of patients with alopecia, aged 18 to 70 years, who were suitable for DPC. Regarding the study as a whole: There was no change with DPC sensitization in TCRs above 1 in 1000 frequency.

The sequences come from whole blood, collected in connection with sensitization to the hapten diphenylcyclopropenone (DPC). This receptor was obtained from a woman in her forties with alopecia areata. Some clones in this sample may be carry-over from other donors' samples. This rearrangement joins TRBV11-2 to TRBJ1-1; TRBD1 matches 10 bases. The DNA for the CDR3 is TGTGCCAGCAGCCCGGGACAGGGGTACACTGAAGCTTTCTTT. This gives the protein CASSPGQGYTEAFF.